These 14 T cell receptor beta chains were all obtained from the same sample, sequenced in a study of shared clonotypes between healthy human individuals. The method was immunoSEQ multiplex PCR; TCRdb's version includes in-frame clones alone and lacks a portion of them. Here the sample spans about 1 million clones, around 76% being singletons. Sample: memory CD4+ T cells sorted from blood. Specified subset: CD45RA-negative fraction. The receptor source for this set is a man between 18 and 29 years old in good health.

This chain uses TRBV10-3 with TRBJ1-3; D is ambiguous. The CDR3 length is 16 residues. CDR1 and CDR2 from the germline V gene are ENHRY and SYGVKD. V was trimmed by 0 bases and J by 0 bases, leaving 9 bases between them. The CDR3 DNA sequence: TGTGCCATCAGTGAGTCGGTCAGGCACTCTGGAAACACCATATATTTT. This translates into CAISESVRHSGNTIYF.

The chain recombines TRBV30 with TRBJ1-3; 11 nucleotides agree with TRBD1. The junction had 4 bases not matched to a gene; V was cut back by 5 bases and J by 7 bases. The CDR3 runs 13 residues. CDR1 is GTSNPN and CDR2 is SVGIG in the germline V gene (reference sequence). The CDR3 DNA is TGTGCCTGGGCCCGGGACAGGGGGAACACCATATATTTT. Residues: CAWARDRGNTIYF.

The chain links TRBV2 to TRBJ2-2, with D unclear. The V and J ends lost 4 bases and 4 bases respectively, with 10 bases between them. The germline V gene has CDR1 SNHLY and CDR2 FYNNEI. This CDR3 has 14 residues. In DNA, the CDR3 is TGTGCCAGCAGTGCCTGGCGAAGCACCGGGGAGCTGTTTTTT. Protein: CASSAWRSTGELFF. Using reference TRBV2 and TRBJ2-2 for the parts outside the CDR3, the full variable domain is EPEVTQTPSHQVTQMGQEVILRCVPISNHLYFYWYRQILGQKVEFLVSFYNNEISEKSEIFDDQFSVERPDGSNFTLKIRSTKLEDSAMYFCASSAWRSTGELFFGEGSRLTVL.

A single count supports this clone. The chain links TRBV11-2 to TRBJ1-4, with D hard to call. Trimming took off 0 bases at V and 5 bases at J, with 10 bases between the two ends. The CDR3 contains 15 residues. Germline V lookup: CDR1 SGHAT, CDR2 FQNNGV. The CDR3 DNA follows: TGTGCCAGCAGCTTAGACGGGGTCCCCAATGAAAAACTGTTTTTT. This codes for CASSLDGVPNEKLFF.

The chain's CDR3 is CASSEGSNSPLHF. DNA of the CDR3: TGCGCCAGCAGTGAGGGTTCCAATTCACCCCTCCACTTT. The rearrangement links TRBV10-2 to TRBJ1-6; D gene unclear. Germline V lookup: CDR1 WSHSY, CDR2 SAAADI. CDR3 length equals 13 residues. The V end was cut by 2 bases, the J end by 7 bases, with 6 bases between.

V is TRBV30 and J is TRBJ1-6; TRBD1 matches 7 bases. The CDR3 totals 18 residues. V shed 4 bases, J shed 0 bases, and the junction held 12 bases outside the gene matches. The germline gives CDR1 GTSNPN, CDR2 SVGIG (reference sequence). CDR3 protein: CAWNGGTALSSYNSPLHF. DNA of the CDR3: TGTGCCTGGAATGGGGGGACAGCTCTGAGCTCCTATAATTCACCCCTCCACTTT.

The rearrangement joins TRBV25-1 to TRBJ1-2; D unresolved. V lost 6 bases to trimming and J lost 4 bases, with 15 bases between them. Germline CDR1 is MGHDK and CDR2 is SYGVNS. CDR3 length equals 14 residues. CDR3 region: CASSANGRSYGYTF. The CDR3 nucleotides read TGTGCCAGCAGCGCTAATGGGCGGAGCTATGGCTACACCTTC.

The rearrangement uses TRBV6-1 and TRBJ1-4; TRBD1 might be the D (5 bases). Looked up from germline, CDR1 is MNHNS and CDR2 is SASEGT. V was shortened by 8 bases and J by 7 bases, with 8 bases between the two germline ends. The CDR3 extends over 11 amino acids. Here the CDR3 reads CASRDLEKLFF. The CDR3, as DNA: TGTGCCAGCCGGGACCTTGAAAAACTGTTTTTT.

The chain couples TRBV5-1 to TRBJ2-3; D gene ambiguous. Deletions cut 0 bases from V and 3 bases from J, with 8 bases between. Germline CDR1 reads SGHRS; CDR2 reads YFSETQ. The CDR3 is 14 residues long. The CDR3 reads CASSLARGTDTQYF. In nucleotides, the CDR3 is TGCGCCAGCAGCTTGGCCCGCGGTACAGATACGCAGTATTTT. The whole variable domain, filled in from reference TRBV5-1 and TRBJ2-3, reads KAGVTQTPRYLIKTRGQQVTLSCSPISGHRSVSWYQQTPGQGLQFLFEYFSETQRNKGNFPGRFSGRQFSNSRSEMNVSTLELGDSALYLCASSLARGTDTQYFGPGTRLTVL.

The sample holds a few counts of this clone. The rearrangement uses TRBV10-2 and TRBJ1-1, with TRBD1 matching over 9 bases. There are 14 residues in the CDR3. After removal of 5 bases from V and 5 bases from J, the junction contained 6 bases not matched to a gene. Germline V gives CDR1 WSHSY, CDR2 SAAADI. The CDR3 spells CASSPTGGQTEAFF. The CDR3 region has the DNA TGCGCCAGCAGTCCGACAGGGGGGCAGACTGAAGCTTTCTTT.

This clone was counted between two and nine times. V gene TRBV9 combines with J gene TRBJ1-2, with D uncertain. The germline CDR1 and CDR2 sequences are SGDLS and YYNGEE. With 0 bases removed from V and 3 bases from J, the gap between germline ends came to 12 bases. The CDR3 sequence is 15 residues long. The CDR3 DNA reads TGTGCCAGCAGCGTAGCTGTAGGGCCACACTATGGCTACACCTTC. Translating gives CASSVAVGPHYGYTF.

This rearrangement joins TRBV7-9 to TRBJ1-2, with 7 bases matching TRBD1. Trimming took 2 bases from V and 4 from J; bases not matched to a gene: 7. The CDR3 has 15 amino acids. Germline values: CDR1 SEHNR, CDR2 FQNEAQ (reference sequence). The CDR3 spells CASSLFLDRFYGYTF. The CDR3 DNA is TGTGCCAGCAGCTTATTCTTGGACAGGTTCTATGGCTACACCTTC.

The chain combines TRBV6-6 with TRBJ1-4; the match to TRBD1 covers 8 bases. Per germline, CDR1 MNHNY and CDR2 SVGAGI (reference sequence). This CDR3 has 16 residues. V lost 6 bases to trimming and J lost 6 bases; unmatched junction nucleotides: 12. The CDR3 DNA reads as TGTGCCAGCAGCCATAACACGGGACAGGTTTATGAAAAACTGTTTTTT. It yields the protein CASSHNTGQVYEKLFF.

V usage is TRBV7-2 and J usage is TRBJ2-1, with D possibly matching TRBD2 (6 bases). The V gene lost 3 bases and the J gene lost 4 bases, with 13 bases spanning the gap. The germline gives CDR1 SGHTA, CDR2 FQGNSA. The CDR3 consists of 15 residues. CDR3 nucleotide sequence: TGTGCCAGCAGCTTGGGCGGGACGACATACAATGAGCAGTTCTTC. Amino acid sequence: CASSLGGTTYNEQFF.